Listed here are 5 T cell receptor beta chains from one sample, sequenced in a study of cytomegalovirus exposure and HLA in healthy donors. The PCR used 60 Vbeta and 13 Jbeta primers. The repertoire was sequenced with immunoSEQ multiplex PCR; TCRdb's copy has only in-frame clones and lacks some. This sample's table reports some 160,000 clones. Source material: PBMCs. These receptors were collected from a young man in good health and CMV-seronegative.

The rearrangement links TRBV7-8 to TRBJ2-7; a possible D gene is TRBD1 (6 bases). Looked up from germline, CDR1 is SGHVS and CDR2 is FQNEAQ. The CDR3 covers 15 residues. Trimming removed 5 bases at V and 3 bases at J, with 17 bases between. The CDR3 protein is CASSAHRVYVYEQYF. The CDR3 bases are TGTGCCAGCAGCGCTCACAGGGTTTATGTCTACGAGCAGTACTTC.

V gene TRBV9 combines with J gene TRBJ1-3, with unresolved D. Germline V CDR1 and CDR2: SGDLS, YYNGEE. The CDR3 runs to 15 residues. Trimming took 0 bases from V and 0 from J, leaving 7 bases between them. CDR3: CASSVAESSGNTIYF. The CDR3, as DNA: TGTGCCAGCAGCGTAGCGGAGAGCTCTGGAAACACCATATATTTT.

J is TRBJ2-6 and V is TRBV28; TRBD1 aligns across 8 bases. V lost 7 bases, J lost 0 bases, and 8 bases stayed unmatched. From germline, CDR1 is MDHEN and CDR2 SYDVKM. This CDR3 comprises 17 residues. CDR3 bases: TGTGCCAGCATTGAGACAGGGGTCTCCTCTGGGGCCAACGTCCTGACTTTC. This encodes CASIETGVSSGANVLTF.

This chain links TRBV6-5 with TRBJ1-2; no clear D gene. Germline lookup yields CDR1 MNHEY and CDR2 SVGAGI. This CDR3 spans 13 amino acids. V lost 6 bases, J lost 1 base, and 9 bases lay in between. CDR3 sequence (DNA): TGTGCCAGCAGACCGGAGATTAACTATGGCTACACCTTC. Encoded protein: CASRPEINYGYTF.

The chain joins TRBV7-8 to TRBJ2-3; 7 positions match TRBD1. The junction had 0 bases not matched to a gene; V was cut back by 5 bases and J by 4 bases. This CDR3 spans 12 amino acids. Per the germline V gene, CDR1 is SGHVS and CDR2 is FQNEAQ. The CDR3 nucleotides are TGTGCCAGCAGCCAGGGGGCAGATACGCAGTATTTT. This sequence encodes CASSQGADTQYF.